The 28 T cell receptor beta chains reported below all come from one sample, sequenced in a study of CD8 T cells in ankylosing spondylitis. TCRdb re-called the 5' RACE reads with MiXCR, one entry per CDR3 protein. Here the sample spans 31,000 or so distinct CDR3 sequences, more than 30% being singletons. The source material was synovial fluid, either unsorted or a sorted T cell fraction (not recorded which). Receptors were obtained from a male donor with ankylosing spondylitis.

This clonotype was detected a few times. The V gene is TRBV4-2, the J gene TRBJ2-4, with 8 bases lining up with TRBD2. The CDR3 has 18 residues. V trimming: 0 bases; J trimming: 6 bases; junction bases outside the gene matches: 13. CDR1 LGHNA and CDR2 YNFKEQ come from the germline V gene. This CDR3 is CASSQDLGAGLAGNIQYF. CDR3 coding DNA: TGTGCCAGCAGCCAAGATCTGGGGGCTGGTCTAGCGGGAAACATTCAGTACTTC.

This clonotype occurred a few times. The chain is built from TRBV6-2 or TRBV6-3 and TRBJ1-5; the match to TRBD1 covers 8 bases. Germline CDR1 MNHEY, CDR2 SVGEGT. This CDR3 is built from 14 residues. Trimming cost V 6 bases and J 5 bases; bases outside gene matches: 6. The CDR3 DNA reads TGTGCCAGCAGGCCGCAGGGGGCGCATCAGCCCCAGCATTTT. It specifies CASRPQGAHQPQHF.

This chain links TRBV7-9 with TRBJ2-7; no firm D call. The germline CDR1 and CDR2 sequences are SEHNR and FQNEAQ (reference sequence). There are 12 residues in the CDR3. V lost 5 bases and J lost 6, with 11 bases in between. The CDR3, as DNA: TGTGCCAGCAGCCTAGGCCGCAGCGAGCAGTACTTC. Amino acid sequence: CASSLGRSEQYF.

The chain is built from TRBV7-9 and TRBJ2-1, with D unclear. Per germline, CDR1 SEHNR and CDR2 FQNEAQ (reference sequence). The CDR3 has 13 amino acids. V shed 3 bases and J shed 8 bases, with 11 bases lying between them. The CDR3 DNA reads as TGTGCCAGCAGCTTTTGGTCTAGGGATGAGCAGTTCTTC. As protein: CASSFWSRDEQFF.

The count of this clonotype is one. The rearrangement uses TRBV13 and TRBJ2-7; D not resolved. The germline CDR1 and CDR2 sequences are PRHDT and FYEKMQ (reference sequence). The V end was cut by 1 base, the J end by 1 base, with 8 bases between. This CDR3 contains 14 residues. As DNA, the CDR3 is TGTGCCAGCAGCTTAGAGGGTCAGTCCTACGAGCAGTACTTC. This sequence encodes CASSLEGQSYEQYF.

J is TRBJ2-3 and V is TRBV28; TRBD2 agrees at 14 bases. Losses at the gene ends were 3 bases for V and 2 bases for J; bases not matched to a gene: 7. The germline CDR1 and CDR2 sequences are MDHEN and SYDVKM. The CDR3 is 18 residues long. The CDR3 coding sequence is TGTGCCAGCAGTTTCCACGGGACTAGCGGGAGTACCACAGATACGCAGTATTTT. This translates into CASSFHGTSGSTTDTQYF.

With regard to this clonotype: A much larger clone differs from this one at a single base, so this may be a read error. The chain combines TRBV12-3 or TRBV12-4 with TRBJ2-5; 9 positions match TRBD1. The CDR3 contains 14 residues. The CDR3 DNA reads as TGTACCAGCAGGAAACAGGGGGCCCAAGAGACCCAGTACTTC. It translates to CTSRKQGAQETQYF.

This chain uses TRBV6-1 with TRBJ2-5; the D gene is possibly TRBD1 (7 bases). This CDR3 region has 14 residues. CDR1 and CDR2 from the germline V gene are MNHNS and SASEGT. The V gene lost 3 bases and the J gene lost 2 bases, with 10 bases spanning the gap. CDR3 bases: TGTGCCAGCAGTGACCAGGGGGGTCAAGAGACCCAGTACTTC. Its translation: CASSDQGGQETQYF.

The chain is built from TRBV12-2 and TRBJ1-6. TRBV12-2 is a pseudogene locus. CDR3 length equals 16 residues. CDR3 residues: CASRLSRDSYNSPLHF. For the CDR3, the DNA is TGTGCAAGTCGCTTAAGCAGGGACTCCTATAATTCACCCCTCCACTTT.

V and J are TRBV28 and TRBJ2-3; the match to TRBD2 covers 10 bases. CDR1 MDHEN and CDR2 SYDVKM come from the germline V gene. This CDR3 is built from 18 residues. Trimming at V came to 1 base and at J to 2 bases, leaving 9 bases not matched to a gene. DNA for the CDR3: TGTGCCAGCAGTTTATATGCAACTAGCGGGGACCTCACAGATACGCAGTATTTT. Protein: CASSLYATSGDLTDTQYF.

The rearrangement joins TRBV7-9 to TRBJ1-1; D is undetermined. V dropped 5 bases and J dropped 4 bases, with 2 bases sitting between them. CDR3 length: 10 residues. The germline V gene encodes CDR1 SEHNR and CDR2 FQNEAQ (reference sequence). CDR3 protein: CASSSTEAFF. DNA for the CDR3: TGTGCCAGCAGCAGCACTGAAGCTTTCTTT. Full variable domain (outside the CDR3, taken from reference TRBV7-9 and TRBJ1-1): DTGVSQNPRHKITKRGQNVTFRCDPISEHNRLYWYRQTLGQGPEFLTYFQNEAQLEKSRLLSDRFSAERPKGSFSTLEIQRTEQGDSAMYLCASSSTEAFFGQGTRLTVV.

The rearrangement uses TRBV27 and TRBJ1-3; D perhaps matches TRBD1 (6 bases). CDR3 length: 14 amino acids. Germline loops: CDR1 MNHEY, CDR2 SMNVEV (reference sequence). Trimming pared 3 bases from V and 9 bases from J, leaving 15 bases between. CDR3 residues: CASSLGQGLGTIYF. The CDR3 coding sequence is TGTGCCAGCAGTTTGGGCCAGGGGCTAGGCACCATATATTTT.

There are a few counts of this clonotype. CDR3 in DNA: TGTGCCAGCAGCGCTAGCGGGAGTCCCAACAATGAGCAGTTCTTC. Its translation: CASSASGSPNNEQFF. This chain connects TRBV11-3 to TRBJ2-1, with 10 bases matching TRBD2. Germline CDR1 is SGHNT and CDR2 is YENEEA. The CDR3 covers 15 residues. V lost 5 bases and J lost 5; bases outside the gene matches: 6.

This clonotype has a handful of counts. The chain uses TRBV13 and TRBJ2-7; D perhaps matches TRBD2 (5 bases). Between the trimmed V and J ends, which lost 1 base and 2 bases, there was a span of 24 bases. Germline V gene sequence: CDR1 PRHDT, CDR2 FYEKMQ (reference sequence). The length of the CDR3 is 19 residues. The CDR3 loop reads CASSLDDTTLGRATYEQYF. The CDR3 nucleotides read TGTGCCAGCAGCTTAGACGACACCACTCTCGGGCGGGCGACCTACGAGCAGTACTTC.

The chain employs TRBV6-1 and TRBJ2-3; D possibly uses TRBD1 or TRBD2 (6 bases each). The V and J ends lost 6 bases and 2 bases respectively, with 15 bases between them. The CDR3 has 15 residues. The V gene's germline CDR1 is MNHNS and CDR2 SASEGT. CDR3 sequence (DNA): TGTGCCAGCAGGTCAGGGTGGGGGGCCACAGATACGCAGTATTTT. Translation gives CASRSGWGATDTQYF.

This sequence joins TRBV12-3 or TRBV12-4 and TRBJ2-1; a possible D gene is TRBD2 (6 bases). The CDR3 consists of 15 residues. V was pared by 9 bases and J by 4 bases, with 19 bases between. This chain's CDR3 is CARSTDLGGYNEQFF. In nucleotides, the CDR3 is TGTGCCAGAAGTACGGACTTGGGAGGATACAATGAGCAGTTCTTC.

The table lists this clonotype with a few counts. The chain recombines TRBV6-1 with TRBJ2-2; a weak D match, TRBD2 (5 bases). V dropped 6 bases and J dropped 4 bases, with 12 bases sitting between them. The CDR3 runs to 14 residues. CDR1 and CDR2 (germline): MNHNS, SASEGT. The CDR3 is CASSAGEGTGELFF. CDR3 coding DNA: TGTGCCAGCAGCGCCGGTGAGGGCACCGGGGAGCTGTTTTTT.

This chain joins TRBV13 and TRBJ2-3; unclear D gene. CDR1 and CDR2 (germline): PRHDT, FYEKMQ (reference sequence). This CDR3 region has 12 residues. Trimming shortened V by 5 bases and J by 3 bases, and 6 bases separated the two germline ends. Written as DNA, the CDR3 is TGTGCCAGCAGCCGGATGACAGATACGCAGTATTTT. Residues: CASSRMTDTQYF.

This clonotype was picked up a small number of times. The CDR3 nucleotides are TGCGCCAGCAGCTATCAGGGGAGCACAGATACGCAGTATTTT. Its translation is CASSYQGSTDTQYF. The chain couples TRBV5-1 to TRBJ2-3; tentative D call: TRBD1 (6 bases). This CDR3 spans 14 amino acids. Germline CDR1 reads SGHRS; CDR2 reads YFSETQ. Trimming pared 3 bases from V and 0 bases from J, leaving 8 bases between.

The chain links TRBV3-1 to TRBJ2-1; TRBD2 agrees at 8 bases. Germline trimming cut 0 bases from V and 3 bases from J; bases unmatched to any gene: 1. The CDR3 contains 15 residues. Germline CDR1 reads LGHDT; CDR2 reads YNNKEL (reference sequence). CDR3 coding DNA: TGTGCCAGCAGCCAAGATAGCGGGATCTACAATGAGCAGTTCTTC. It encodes CASSQDSGIYNEQFF.

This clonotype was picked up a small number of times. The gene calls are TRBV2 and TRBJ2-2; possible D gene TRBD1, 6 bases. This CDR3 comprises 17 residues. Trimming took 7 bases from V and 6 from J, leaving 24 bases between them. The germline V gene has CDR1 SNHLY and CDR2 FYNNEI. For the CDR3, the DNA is TGTGCCAGCACCAAAACAGGGACGGATTTAATCCCCGGGGAGCTGTTTTTT. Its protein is CASTKTGTDLIPGELFF.

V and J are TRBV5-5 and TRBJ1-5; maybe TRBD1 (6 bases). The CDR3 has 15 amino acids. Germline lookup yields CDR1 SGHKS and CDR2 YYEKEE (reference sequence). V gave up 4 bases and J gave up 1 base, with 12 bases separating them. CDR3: CASSPGQRSNQPQHF. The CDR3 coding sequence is TGTGCCAGCAGCCCCGGACAGAGAAGCAATCAGCCCCAGCATTTT.

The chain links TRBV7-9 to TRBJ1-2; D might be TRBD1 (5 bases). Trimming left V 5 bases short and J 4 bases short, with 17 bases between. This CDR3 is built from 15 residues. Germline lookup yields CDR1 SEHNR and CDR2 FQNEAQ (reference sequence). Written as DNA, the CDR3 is TGTGCCAGCAGCGTAAGCCTCCGGGACTCCTATGGCTACACCTTC. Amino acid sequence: CASSVSLRDSYGYTF.

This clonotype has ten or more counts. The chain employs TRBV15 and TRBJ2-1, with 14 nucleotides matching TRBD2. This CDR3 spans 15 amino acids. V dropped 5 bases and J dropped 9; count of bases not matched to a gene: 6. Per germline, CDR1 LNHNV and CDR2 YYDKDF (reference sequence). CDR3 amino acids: CATSVGTSGSTEQFF. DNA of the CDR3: TGTGCCACCAGCGTTGGGACTAGCGGGAGTACTGAGCAGTTCTTC.

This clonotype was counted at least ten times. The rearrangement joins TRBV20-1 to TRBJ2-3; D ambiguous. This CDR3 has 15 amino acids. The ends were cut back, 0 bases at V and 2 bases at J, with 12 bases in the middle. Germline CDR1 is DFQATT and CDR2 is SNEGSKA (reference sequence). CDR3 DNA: TGCAGTGCTAGAGATCTGCAGCAAGCCACAGATACGCAGTATTTT. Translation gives CSARDLQQATDTQYF.

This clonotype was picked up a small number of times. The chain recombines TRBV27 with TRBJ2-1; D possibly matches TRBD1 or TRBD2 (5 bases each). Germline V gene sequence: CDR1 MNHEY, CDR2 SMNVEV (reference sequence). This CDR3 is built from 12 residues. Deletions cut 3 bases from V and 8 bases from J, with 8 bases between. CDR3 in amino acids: CASSFRGDEQFF. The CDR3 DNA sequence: TGTGCCAGCAGTTTCCGAGGGGATGAGCAGTTCTTC.

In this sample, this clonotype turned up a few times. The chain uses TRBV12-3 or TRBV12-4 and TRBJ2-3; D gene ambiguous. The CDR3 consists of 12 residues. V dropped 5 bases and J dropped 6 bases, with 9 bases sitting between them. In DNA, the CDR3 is TGTGCCAGCAGTACGGGCGATGATACGCAGTATTTT. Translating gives CASSTGDDTQYF.

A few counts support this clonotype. CDR3 protein: CASSRAGEAFF. In nucleotides, the CDR3 is TGCGCCAGCAGCCGGGCAGGGGAGGCTTTCTTT. The J gene is TRBJ1-1, the V gene TRBV4-1, with a weak D call TRBD1 (6 bases). Per the germline V gene, CDR1 is MGHRA and CDR2 is YSYEKL. The V and J ends lost 4 bases and 11 bases respectively, with 11 bases between them. The CDR3 is 11 amino acids.